A single sample gave rise to the 31 T cell receptor beta chains below, sequenced in a study of cytomegalovirus exposure and HLA in healthy donors. PCR involved 60 Vbeta and 13 Jbeta primers. Libraries were prepared by immunoSEQ multiplex PCR; TCRdb keeps only in-frame clonotypes and omits some of them. This table holds about 160,000 clones, approximately 86% found once. Material: PBMCs. All receptors come from a woman between 18 and 29 years old in good health and CMV-seronegative.

This chain links TRBV28 with TRBJ2-7, with D possibly TRBD1 on 7 matching bases. The CDR3 is made up of 14 amino acids. Germline CDR1 is MDHEN and CDR2 is SYDVKM. The V end was cut by 6 bases, the J end by 6 bases, with 18 bases between. The CDR3 loop reads CASRQAGGRFEQYF. The CDR3 DNA reads as TGTGCCAGCAGACAAGCAGGGGGGCGATTCGAGCAGTACTTC.

The chain is built from TRBV23-1 and TRBJ2-3; 8 positions match TRBD2. TRBV23-1 is annotated as an ORF whose role is uncertain. J gave up 5 bases and V 0 bases, and 7 bases lay outside the gene matches. The CDR3 runs 16 residues. CDR3 protein: CASSQSVGGRRDTQYF. CDR3 sequence (DNA): TGCGCCAGCAGTCAATCTGTCGGCGGGAGGAGAGATACGCAGTATTTT.

The chain employs TRBV27 and TRBJ2-7, with a tentative D call TRBD2 (7 bases). Between the trimmed V and J ends, which lost 6 bases and 3 bases, there was a span of 12 bases. CDR1 and CDR2 from the germline V gene are MNHEY and SMNVEV (reference sequence). The CDR3 has 13 residues. In DNA, the CDR3 is TGTGCCAGCAGCAGGGGACTAAACTACGAGCAGTACTTC. This codes for CASSRGLNYEQYF.

The V and J genes are TRBV5-1 and TRBJ1-1; D may be TRBD1 (5 bases). Germline V gives CDR1 SGHRS, CDR2 YFSETQ. V lost 0 bases to trimming and J lost 5 bases, with 8 bases between them. CDR3 size: 13 residues. The CDR3 is CASSLVGETEAFF. CDR3 bases: TGCGCCAGCAGCTTGGTAGGGGAAACTGAAGCTTTCTTT.

This clone has a handful of counts. The chain combines TRBV10-3 with TRBJ1-1; TRBD1 aligns across 7 bases. Germline loops: CDR1 ENHRY, CDR2 SYGVKD. Germline trimming cut 6 bases from V and 2 bases from J; bases unmatched to any gene: 6. The CDR3 loop spans 14 amino acids. The CDR3 DNA follows: TGTGCCATCAGGACAGGGTATAGCAACACTGAAGCTTTCTTT. It encodes CAIRTGYSNTEAFF.

The genes are TRBV7-9 and TRBJ2-7; 11 nucleotides match TRBD2. CDR3 size: 17 residues. Germline assignment: CDR1 SEHNR and CDR2 FQNEAQ (reference sequence). The ends lost 3 bases at V and 3 bases at J; junction bases unmatched: 10. The CDR3 DNA is TGTGCCAGCAGCTTCCCCCGGAGGGGGACTAGCGGCTACGAGCAGTACTTC. Its translation is CASSFPRRGTSGYEQYF.

This clone was seen only once. V and J are TRBV9 and TRBJ1-3; 10 positions match TRBD1. The CDR3 is 17 amino acids. The junction had 6 bases not matched to a gene; V was cut back by 3 bases and J by 0 bases. Germline V gives CDR1 SGDLS, CDR2 YYNGEE. CDR3 coding DNA: TGTGCCAGCAGCGCAACGACAGGGGGCTTCTCTGGAAACACCATATATTTT. This encodes CASSATTGGFSGNTIYF.

This rearrangement joins TRBV5-6 to TRBJ2-1, with D tentatively TRBD2 (6 bases). The CDR3 sequence is 14 residues long. V gave up 1 base and J gave up 1 base, with 6 bases separating them. Per germline, CDR1 SGHDT and CDR2 YYEEEE. DNA for the CDR3: TGTGCCAGCAGCTTGCTAGCGTCCTACAATGAGCAGTTCTTC. It codes for CASSLLASYNEQFF.

This clone was seen just once. The rearrangement uses TRBV28 and TRBJ2-3, with TRBD1 as a possible D gene (6 bases). Germline-derived CDR1 and CDR2 are MDHEN and SYDVKM. This CDR3 is 15 amino acids long. The V and J ends lost 5 bases and 1 base respectively, with 13 bases between them. In DNA, the CDR3 is TGTGCCAGCAGTGTGGGGGCGTTAGGCACAGATACGCAGTATTTT. Translated, it gives CASSVGALGTDTQYF.

The chain combines TRBV5-6 with TRBJ1-3; no clear D. Germline CDR1 SGHDT, CDR2 YYEEEE. This CDR3 has 16 residues. Trimming took 1 base from V and 0 from J, leaving 11 bases between them. The CDR3 DNA sequence: TGTGCCAGCAGCTTGATGGACGGAGGCTCTGGAAACACCATATATTTT. This codes for CASSLMDGGSGNTIYF.

This chain connects TRBV5-1 to TRBJ2-7, with TRBD2 matching over 7 bases. Unmatched junction bases numbered 8, after V lost 3 bases and J lost 2 bases. The length of the CDR3 is 15 residues. Germline V gene sequence: CDR1 SGHRS, CDR2 YFSETQ. The CDR3 spells CASSWGGEVTYEQYF. The CDR3 DNA is TGCGCCAGCAGCTGGGGAGGGGAAGTCACCTACGAGCAGTACTTC.

A single count supports this clone. The rearrangement joins TRBV4-1 to TRBJ2-2; 10 bases fit TRBD1. The CDR3 sequence is 17 residues long. Germline V gives CDR1 MGHRA, CDR2 YSYEKL. V was pared by 2 bases and J by 3 bases, with 6 bases of the junction left unmatched. The CDR3 is CASSQLGQGGYTGELFF. Here the CDR3 DNA reads TGCGCCAGCAGCCAACTTGGACAGGGGGGATACACCGGGGAGCTGTTTTTT.

The genes are TRBV5-4 and TRBJ1-4, with 7 bases identical to TRBD1. Germline loops: CDR1 SGHNT, CDR2 YYREEE (reference sequence). This CDR3 is built from 15 residues. The V and J ends lost 0 bases and 8 bases, in that order; junction bases with no gene match: 7. The CDR3 region has the DNA TGTGCCAGCAGCTTGGCGACAGGGATGAACGAAAAACTGTTTTTT. It specifies CASSLATGMNEKLFF.

The chain recombines TRBV19 with TRBJ2-7; D is uncertain. The ends were cut back, 7 bases at V and 0 bases at J, with 13 bases in the middle. The CDR3 extends over 14 amino acids. In germline, CDR1 is LNHDA, CDR2 SQIVND (reference sequence). CDR3 bases: TGTGCCAGTAAGAGCCTCCCCTTCTCCTACGAGCAGTACTTC. It yields the protein CASKSLPFSYEQYF.

The rearrangement links TRBV10-2 to TRBJ1-2, with D hard to call. The V gene lost 4 bases and the J gene lost 8 bases, with 17 bases spanning the gap. The CDR3 sequence is 14 residues long. CDR1 and CDR2 (germline): WSHSY, SAAADI. The CDR3 reads CASSARGLKRGYTF. The CDR3 region has the DNA TGCGCCAGCAGTGCCCGCGGATTAAAGCGCGGCTACACCTTC.

This chain uses TRBV30 with TRBJ2-7; 9 bases match TRBD1. The CDR3 runs 15 residues. The V gene's germline CDR1 is GTSNPN and CDR2 SVGIG (reference sequence). V was clipped by 2 bases and J by 1 base; unmatched bases: 6. This chain's CDR3 is CAWSRAGTGSYEQYF. Here the CDR3 DNA reads TGTGCCTGGAGTCGCGCCGGGACAGGGTCCTACGAGCAGTACTTC.

V usage is TRBV11-2 and J usage is TRBJ2-3, with D uncertain. V dropped 2 bases and J dropped 3 bases, with 9 bases sitting between them. The CDR3 length is 14 residues. CDR1 and CDR2 (germline): SGHAT, FQNNGV. The CDR3 DNA is TGTGCCAGCAGCTTATACTCCAAGACAGATACGCAGTATTTT. It is translated as CASSLYSKTDTQYF.

J is TRBJ2-3 and V is TRBV7-9; 7 nucleotides match TRBD2. Losses at the gene ends were 5 bases for V and 2 bases for J; bases not matched to a gene: 7. This CDR3 region has 15 residues. Germline V gives CDR1 SEHNR, CDR2 FQNEAQ (reference sequence). Here the CDR3 DNA reads TGTGCCAGCAGCCTCTTCCGGGACTACACAGATACGCAGTATTTT. This encodes CASSLFRDYTDTQYF.

The V gene is TRBV5-1, the J gene TRBJ2-7; tentative D call: TRBD1 (5 bases). CDR3 length: 16 residues. CDR1 is SGHRS, CDR2 YFSETQ, per germline. Trimming removed 1 base at V and 6 bases at J, with 20 bases between. CDR3 nucleotides: TGCGCCAGCAGCTTGACAATTGGCCAACAGGTTGTCGAGCAGTACTTC. This codes for CASSLTIGQQVVEQYF.

The rearrangement links TRBV27 to TRBJ2-4; TRBD2 aligns across 7 bases. Germline CDR1 and CDR2: MNHEY and SMNVEV (reference sequence). The CDR3 is 16 residues long. With 2 bases clipped from V and 2 bases from J, the junction kept 6 bases outside the gene matches. This chain's CDR3 is CASSLNAGTTKNIQYF. As DNA, the CDR3 is TGTGCCAGCAGTTTAAACGCCGGGACTACCAAAAACATTCAGTACTTC.

The chain has TRBV27 and TRBJ2-7; 8 nucleotides line up with TRBD2. The germline gives CDR1 MNHEY, CDR2 SMNVEV (reference sequence). This CDR3 is 15 amino acids long. The J segment lost 1 base and the V segment lost 4 bases, leaving 6 bases of the junction unmatched. For the CDR3, the DNA is TGTGCCAGCAGTTACAGCGGGGGCTCATCCTACGAGCAGTACTTC. Amino acids: CASSYSGGSSYEQYF.

This clone appeared once. The chain employs TRBV18 and TRBJ2-7; 11 nucleotides align to TRBD2. The CDR3 has 14 amino acids. V lost 3 bases and J lost 5; bases outside the gene matches: 3. In germline, CDR1 is KGHSH, CDR2 LQKENI. The DNA of the CDR3 is TGTGCCAGCTCACCCACTAGCGGGAGTAACGAGCAGTACTTC. Translated: CASSPTSGSNEQYF.

The chain uses TRBV29-1 and TRBJ1-1, with D possibly being TRBD1 (6 bases). V was shortened by 7 bases and J by 11 bases, with 23 bases between the two germline ends. The germline V gene has CDR1 SQVTM and CDR2 ANQGSEA. The CDR3 spans 13 residues. CDR3 sequence reads: CSAGDNSYGGAFF. In DNA form, the CDR3 reads TGCAGCGCCGGGGACAACTCCTACGGTGGGGCTTTCTTT.

J is TRBJ2-1 and V is TRBV7-8; 8 nucleotides agree with TRBD2. The V and J ends lost 3 bases and 8 bases, in that order; junction bases with no gene match: 12. CDR3 size: 16 residues. CDR1 and CDR2 from the germline V gene are SGHVS and FQNEAQ. The CDR3 nucleotides read TGTGCCAGCAGCTTCGGGGCTAGCGGGCCTGGCGATGAGCAGTTCTTC. It is translated as CASSFGASGPGDEQFF.

The V call is TRBV28, the J call TRBJ2-7; TRBD1 aligns across 7 bases. Germline lookup yields CDR1 MDHEN and CDR2 SYDVKM. The CDR3 has 14 residues. V gave up 3 bases and J gave up 9 bases; unmatched junction bases: 11. CDR3 DNA: TGTGCCAGCAGTTTGGGACAGACCGGCTCGGGGCAGTACTTC. Amino acid sequence: CASSLGQTGSGQYF. Together with reference TRBV28 and TRBJ2-7, the CDR3 gives the full variable domain: DVKVTQSSRYLVKRTGEKVFLECVQDMDHENMFWYRQDPGLGLRLIYFSYDVKMKEKGDIPEGYSVSREKKERFSLILESASTNQTSMYLCASSLGQTGSGQYFGPGTRLTVT.

The chain links TRBV7-9 to TRBJ2-7, with TRBD1 matching over 7 bases. Germline V gives CDR1 SEHNR, CDR2 FQNEAQ (reference sequence). The CDR3 runs 14 residues. The V and J ends lost 7 bases and 5 bases, in that order; junction bases with no gene match: 11. The CDR3 sequence is CASTPDRASNEQYF. The CDR3 DNA sequence: TGTGCCAGCACCCCCGACAGGGCCTCGAACGAGCAGTACTTC.

This chain joins TRBV18 and TRBJ2-6, with D maybe TRBD1 (6 bases). In germline, CDR1 is KGHSH, CDR2 LQKENI. V lost 5 bases and J 0 bases, leaving 23 bases between the germline ends. This CDR3 spans 20 amino acids. CDR3: CASSTLHQGHQSSGANVLTF. CDR3 DNA sequence: TGTGCCAGCTCAACACTGCATCAGGGACACCAGAGCTCTGGGGCCAACGTCCTGACTTTC.

This chain links TRBV7-9 with TRBJ2-5, with 8 bases matching TRBD2. The J call may not be correct, given that the DNA end is closer to TRBJ2-7. This CDR3 is built from 12 residues. From germline, CDR1 is SEHNR and CDR2 FQNEAQ (reference sequence). The DNA of the CDR3 is TGTGCCAGCCGGGAGGGGGGAGGCGAGCAGTACTTC. It is translated as CASREGGGEQYF.

The chain carries TRBV5-6 and TRBJ1-2; maybe TRBD1 (6 bases). Trimming pared 1 base from V and 7 bases from J, leaving 20 bases between. Germline assignment: CDR1 SGHDT and CDR2 YYEEEE. The CDR3 runs 16 residues. The CDR3 bases are TGTGCCAGCAGCTTGAGGTTGACAGGAGTCTTGGGTGGCTACACCTTC. It codes for CASSLRLTGVLGGYTF.

The J gene is TRBJ1-1, the V gene TRBV28; 7 bases match TRBD1. Trimming removed 6 bases from V and 1 base from J; junction bases left unmatched: 11. The CDR3 length is 16 residues. Germline V gives CDR1 MDHEN, CDR2 SYDVKM. Here the CDR3 reads CASRLPTGEENTEAFF. CDR3 DNA: TGTGCCAGCAGACTTCCCACAGGGGAGGAGAACACTGAAGCTTTCTTT.

The chain combines TRBV7-9 with TRBJ2-3, with 9 positions matching TRBD2. The germline CDR1 and CDR2 sequences are SEHNR and FQNEAQ (reference sequence). Trimming cost V 6 bases and J 4 bases; bases outside gene matches: 14. The CDR3 contains 17 residues. This CDR3 reads CASSRITGTSSPDTQYF. The CDR3 DNA reads TGTGCCAGCAGTCGGATAACCGGGACTAGCTCTCCAGATACGCAGTATTTT.